These 21 T cell receptor beta chains were all obtained from the same sample, sequenced in a study of OX40 agonist ivuxolimab in advanced cancers. The protocol used for the library was the immunoSEQ multiplex PCR assay. TCRdb retrieved this table from immuneACCESS and kept in-frame rearrangements only. Not all clones are present; in checked studies, unresolved V genes account for under half, and no reason is known for the remainder. The sample yields some 43,000 clones; about 90% were counted once. The leading ten clones occupy 15% of the sample. Sequencing used CD4+ or CD8+ T cells sorted from blood, obtained in a trial of the OX40 agonist ivuxolimab. The origin of the receptors is an adult with an advanced solid tumor such as melanoma, head and neck, liver or kidney cancer.

The chain is built from TRBV7-9 and TRBJ2-7; D remains ambiguous. CDR3 length: 15 amino acids. V shed 0 bases and J shed 2 bases, with 11 bases lying between them. Germline V lookup: CDR1 SEHNR, CDR2 FQNEAQ (reference sequence). CDR3 region: CASSLAQGRTYEQYF. In DNA, the CDR3 is TGTGCCAGCAGCTTAGCGCAAGGCAGGACCTACGAGCAGTACTTC.

The V call is TRBV28, the J call TRBJ2-2, with TRBD2 matching over 7 bases. V gave up 3 bases and J gave up 5 bases; unmatched junction bases: 18. The CDR3 consists of 19 residues. Germline V CDR1 and CDR2: MDHEN, SYDVKM. The CDR3: CASSFYYIGEGRGTGELFF. The CDR3, as DNA: TGTGCCAGCAGTTTCTATTATATTGGGGAGGGGAGAGGGACCGGGGAGCTGTTTTTT.

The chain couples TRBV7-9 to TRBJ2-5; TRBD2 aligns across 7 bases. This CDR3 is built from 15 residues. V lost 5 bases and J lost 1; bases outside the gene matches: 7. CDR1 and CDR2 from the germline V gene are SEHNR and FQNEAQ (reference sequence). DNA for the CDR3: TGTGCCAGCAGCCCGCGGGAGCGGGTCCAAGAGACCCAGTACTTC. As protein: CASSPRERVQETQYF.

The V gene is TRBV11-2, the J gene TRBJ1-1, with TRBD1 matching over 7 bases. V shed 0 bases, J shed 1 base, and the junction held 2 bases outside the gene matches. Germline assignment: CDR1 SGHAT and CDR2 FQNNGV. The CDR3 spans 15 residues. The CDR3 DNA follows: TGTGCCAGCAGCTTAGATAAGGGGGCGAACACTGAAGCTTTCTTT. Amino acid sequence: CASSLDKGANTEAFF.

The chain joins TRBV7-6 to TRBJ1-1; D unresolved. Trimming pared 0 bases from V and 1 base from J, leaving 9 bases between. Germline CDR1 is SGHVS and CDR2 is FNYEAQ. The CDR3 totals 15 residues. CDR3 nucleotides: TGTGCCAGCAGCTTAGCGGGTTCCGCGAACACTGAAGCTTTCTTT. Protein product: CASSLAGSANTEAFF.

V usage is TRBV18 and J usage is TRBJ2-1; 9 bases fit TRBD2. The trim removed 1 base at V and 7 bases at J, leaving 5 bases unmatched. The CDR3 extends over 15 amino acids. Germline CDR1 KGHSH, CDR2 LQKENI. CDR3 nucleotides: TGTGCCAGCTCACCACTGAGCGGGAGGATAAATGAGCAGTTCTTC. This translates into CASSPLSGRINEQFF.

Comment on this clone: One junction end does not reproduce the germline sequence, and a read error may be involved. The genes are TRBV5-3 and TRBJ2-7; tentatively, D is TRBD1 (6 bases). Being an ORF, TRBV5-3 has a function that is uncertain. The CDR3 length is 15 residues. This CDR3 is CASSSGRDTDYEQYF. The CDR3 coding sequence is TGTGCCAGCAGCTCAGGCCGGGACACAGACTACGAGCAGTACTTC.

The V call is TRBV6-5, the J call TRBJ2-7, with D unresolved. CDR3 length equals 13 residues. Trimming shortened V by 2 bases and J by 3 bases, and 8 bases separated the two germline ends. The germline gives CDR1 MNHEY, CDR2 SVGAGI. CDR3 amino acids: CASSYNSLYEQYF. CDR3 nucleotides: TGTGCCAGCAGTTACAACAGCCTCTACGAGCAGTACTTC.

This clone was picked up one time. V is TRBV13 and J is TRBJ2-5; 8 nucleotides match TRBD1. CDR3 length equals 15 residues. J gave up 5 bases and V 5 bases, and 10 bases lay outside the gene matches. Looked up from germline, CDR1 is PRHDT and CDR2 is FYEKMQ (reference sequence). Here the CDR3 reads CASSVRQGRLETQYF. In DNA, the CDR3 is TGTGCCAGCAGCGTGCGACAGGGGCGTTTGGAGACCCAGTACTTC.

This rearrangement joins TRBV9 to TRBJ1-5; D is perhaps TRBD1 (6 bases). The CDR3 spans 17 residues. CDR1 is SGDLS and CDR2 is YYNGEE in the germline V gene. V gave up 3 bases and J gave up 2 bases, with 18 bases separating them. Here the CDR3 reads CASSADPRGSGNQPQHF. The CDR3 DNA reads TGTGCCAGCAGCGCAGACCCCAGGGGAAGTGGCAATCAGCCCCAGCATTTT.

CDR3 loop: CASSYVAGGLRGLYF. CDR3 DNA sequence: TGTGCCAGCAGTTACGTAGCGGGGGGGCTGAGAGGTCTGTACTTC. The V and J genes are TRBV6-5 and TRBJ2-4; 11 bases match TRBD2. This CDR3 region has 15 residues. Germline V gives CDR1 MNHEY, CDR2 SVGAGI. J lost 15 bases, V lost 2 bases, and 12 bases had no gene match.

In this sample, this clone turned up a few times. The rearrangement links TRBV7-8 to TRBJ1-6; weak D call: TRBD1 (5 bases). Trimming removed 5 bases at V and 0 bases at J, with 17 bases between. From germline, CDR1 is SGHVS and CDR2 FQNEAQ. CDR3 length: 18 amino acids. CDR3 DNA: TGTGCCAGCAGCGTACCTTTAGACAGTAGCTCCTATAATTCACCCCTCCACTTT. As protein: CASSVPLDSSSYNSPLHF. Supplemented by reference TRBV7-8 and TRBJ1-6, the full variable domain reads GAGVSQSPRYKVAKRGQDVALRCDPISGHVSLFWYQQALGQGPEFLTYFQNEAQLDKSGLPSDRFFAERPEGSVSTLKIQRTQQEDSAVYLCASSVPLDSSSYNSPLHFGNGTRLTVT.

The genes are TRBV7-6 and TRBJ1-4, with TRBD1 matching over 9 bases. The V gene end was trimmed by 1 base and the J gene end by 5 bases; junction bases not matched to a gene: 5. Germline assignment: CDR1 SGHVS and CDR2 FNYEAQ. The CDR3 is made up of 16 amino acids. CDR3 bases: TGTGCCAGCAGCTTAGATCTGGGACAGGGCAATGAAAAACTGTTTTTT. Its translation is CASSLDLGQGNEKLFF.

The rearrangement links TRBV9 to TRBJ1-2; tentative D call: TRBD1 (5 bases). CDR1 is SGDLS and CDR2 is YYNGEE in the germline V gene. The CDR3 length is 15 residues. Trimming stripped 0 bases from V and 8 bases from J, with 17 bases between. The CDR3 nucleotides are TGTGCCAGCAGCGTAGGGAGGGGAGAGGCGGAAGGCTACACCTTC. This sequence encodes CASSVGRGEAEGYTF.

This chain connects TRBV14 to TRBJ2-7; TRBD2 matches at 9 bases. CDR3 length: 18 amino acids. With V trimmed by 2 bases and J by 0 bases, 11 bases remained unmatched. CDR1 is SGHDN and CDR2 is FVKESK in the germline V gene. For the CDR3, the DNA is TGTGCCAGCAGCCAATTCGCGGGAGGGCCAACCCACTCCTACGAGCAGTACTTC. This codes for CASSQFAGGPTHSYEQYF.

This chain links TRBV15 with TRBJ1-2; unclear D gene. The germline gives CDR1 LNHNV, CDR2 YYDKDF (reference sequence). Trimming took 0 bases from V and 5 from J, leaving 10 bases between them. The CDR3 spans 14 residues. The CDR3 DNA reads as TGTGCCACCAGCAGAGATCTTTCGCAGTATGGCTACACCTTC. Translated, it gives CATSRDLSQYGYTF.

The chain couples TRBV29-1 to TRBJ1-1; TRBD1 aligns across 8 bases. Trimming took 4 bases from V and 0 from J; bases not matched to a gene: 10. Germline V CDR1 and CDR2: SQVTM, ANQGSEA. The CDR3 is 16 amino acids. The CDR3 sequence: CSVADRDVLLNTEAFF. CDR3 sequence (DNA): TGCAGCGTTGCGGACAGGGACGTATTGTTGAACACTGAAGCTTTCTTT.

In its sample, this clone was seen once. The V and J genes are TRBV14 and TRBJ2-7, with D hard to call. This CDR3 contains 15 residues. Trimming took off 2 bases at V and 3 bases at J, with 14 bases between the two ends. Germline V gives CDR1 SGHDN, CDR2 FVKESK. The CDR3 protein is CASSQRVGNYYEQYF. The CDR3 DNA sequence: TGTGCCAGCAGCCAACGTGTAGGGAATTACTACGAGCAGTACTTC.

This clone showed up just once. The CDR3 DNA sequence: TGTGCCAGCAGATCCGGGACTAGTCGGGATGAGCAGTTCTTC. Translated, it gives CASRSGTSRDEQFF. V usage is TRBV7-9 and J usage is TRBJ2-1, with 8 nucleotides matching TRBD2. Germline CDR1 and CDR2: SEHNR and FQNEAQ (reference sequence). V gave up 6 bases and J gave up 8 bases; unmatched junction bases: 9. This CDR3 spans 14 amino acids.

This chain joins TRBV7-9 and TRBJ1-6; no clear D gene. Between the trimmed V and J ends, which lost 5 bases and 15 bases, there was a span of 17 bases. This CDR3 is 13 amino acids long. The V gene's germline CDR1 is SEHNR and CDR2 FQNEAQ (reference sequence). The DNA for the CDR3 is TGTGCCAGCAGCCCCACAGAGTACAATGTCCTCCACTTT. Its protein is CASSPTEYNVLHF.

This rearrangement joins TRBV4-3 to TRBJ1-1; D is perhaps TRBD1 (5 bases). With 0 bases removed from V and 6 bases from J, the gap between germline ends came to 11 bases. Germline V gene sequence: CDR1 LGHNA, CDR2 YSLEER. This CDR3 is 14 amino acids long. The CDR3: CASSQERGDPEAFF. The CDR3 DNA reads TGCGCCAGCAGCCAAGAACGGGGGGACCCTGAAGCTTTCTTT.